One sample yielded the 23 T cell receptor beta chains listed below, sequenced in a study of CD8 T cells in ankylosing spondylitis. Their specific antigens are unknown. TCRdb fed the 5' RACE reads into MiXCR, producing one record per CDR3 protein. The sample comprises 330,000 or so distinct CDR3 sequences, 7% to 9% of which are singletons, and about 14% rests with the top ten. Regarding the study as a whole: A TCR beta motif of fewer than ten highly homologous variants appeared characteristic of ankylosing spondylitis blood.

Sequenced material: blood, either unsorted or a sorted T cell fraction (not recorded which). The receptor source for this set is a male donor with ankylosing spondylitis.

V is TRBV6-1 and J is TRBJ1-5; no clear D gene. The V end was cut by 6 bases, the J end by 4 bases, with 13 bases between. In germline, CDR1 is MNHNS, CDR2 SASEGT. The CDR3 runs to 14 residues. The CDR3 loop is CASSPAAHNQPQHF. The CDR3 coding sequence is TGTGCCAGCAGCCCGGCAGCCCATAATCAGCCCCAGCATTTT.

The V gene is TRBV7-3, the J gene TRBJ1-1, with D perhaps matching TRBD1 (5 bases). In germline, CDR1 is SGHTA, CDR2 FQGTGA. This CDR3 contains 13 residues. Trimming cost V 2 bases and J 7 bases, with 11 bases left between them. CDR3 coding DNA: TGTGCCAGCAGCTTAGGAACAGGACGTGAAGCTTTCTTT. It is translated as CASSLGTGREAFF. The entire variable domain, with the rest obtained from reference TRBV7-3 and TRBJ1-1, is as follows: GAGVSQTPSNKVTEKGKYVELRCDPISGHTALYWYRQSLGQGPEFLIYFQGTGAADDSGLPNDRFFAVRPEGSVSTLKIQRTERGDSAVYLCASSLGTGREAFFGQGTRLTVV.

This clonotype turned up a few times. The V and J genes are TRBV27 and TRBJ1-1; D gene ambiguous. This CDR3 comprises 11 residues. Germline V gene data show CDR1 as MNHEY and CDR2 as SMNVEV (reference sequence). V lost 9 bases and J lost 1, with 6 bases in between. This chain's CDR3 is CASRKNTEAFF. The CDR3 region has the DNA TGTGCCAGTAGGAAGAACACTGAAGCTTTCTTT.

This chain joins TRBV14 and TRBJ2-7; D is unresolved. Deletions cut 1 base from V and 3 bases from J, with 4 bases between. Germline V gives CDR1 SGHDN, CDR2 FVKESK. The CDR3 spans 12 residues. The DNA for the CDR3 is TGTGCCAGCAGCCAAGCTAGCTACGAGCAGTACTTC. Its translation is CASSQASYEQYF.

This clonotype was seen only a few times. V and J are TRBV5-1 and TRBJ2-2; D is ambiguous. V lost 7 bases, J lost 5 bases, and 21 bases lay in between. The CDR3 totals 16 residues. CDR1 is SGHRS and CDR2 is YFSETQ in the germline V gene. The CDR3 sequence: CASGVRPADPTGELFF. The CDR3 nucleotides are TGCGCCAGCGGGGTCCGACCTGCAGACCCTACCGGGGAGCTGTTTTTT.

This clonotype showed up many times. The chain couples TRBV5-1 to TRBJ2-5, with D possibly TRBD1 on 5 matching bases. This CDR3 has 15 amino acids. Trimming removed 0 bases at V and 4 bases at J, with 13 bases between. The germline V gene has CDR1 SGHRS and CDR2 YFSETQ. CDR3 protein: CASSLVRGNGETQYF. Here the CDR3 DNA reads TGCGCCAGCAGCTTGGTTAGGGGCAACGGAGAGACCCAGTACTTC.

In its sample, this clonotype was seen many times. V is TRBV5-5 and J is TRBJ2-5, with D uncertain. V lost 3 bases, J lost 4 bases, and 10 bases lay in between. The CDR3 runs 13 residues. Germline CDR1 reads SGHKS; CDR2 reads YYEKEE (reference sequence). The CDR3 sequence is CASSYNSGETQYF. As DNA, the CDR3 is TGTGCCAGCAGCTATAACTCCGGAGAGACCCAGTACTTC.

The chain is built from TRBV20-1 and TRBJ1-6; 7 bases map to TRBD1. Germline CDR1 is DFQATT and CDR2 is SNEGSKA (reference sequence). This CDR3 is built from 14 residues. The ends lost 4 bases at V and 6 bases at J; junction bases unmatched: 6. CDR3 DNA sequence: TGCAGTGCTACCGGACAGGATCCTAATTCACCCCTCCACTTT. Its protein is CSATGQDPNSPLHF.

This clonotype was counted a few times. This CDR3 is CASSVGPQGNSYEQYF. DNA of the CDR3: TGTGCCAGCAGCGTAGGACCCCAGGGGAACTCCTACGAGCAGTACTTC. The rearrangement links TRBV9 to TRBJ2-7, with TRBD1 as a possible D gene (6 bases). The CDR3 runs to 16 residues. The V and J ends lost 0 bases and 0 bases respectively, with 13 bases between them. Germline CDR1 reads SGDLS; CDR2 reads YYNGEE.

This clonotype appeared a few times. The CDR3 DNA reads as TGTGCCAGCAGCGTCCCAGGGAAGTTCAACAATGAGCAGTTCTTC. Residues: CASSVPGKFNNEQFF. This chain links TRBV9 with TRBJ2-1; possibly TRBD1 for D (5 bases). The CDR3 is 15 residues long. Germline CDR1 SGDLS, CDR2 YYNGEE. The ends were cut back, 2 bases at V and 5 bases at J, with 14 bases in the middle. The entire variable domain, with the rest obtained from reference TRBV9 and TRBJ2-1, is as follows: DSGVTQTPKHLITATGQRVTLRCSPRSGDLSVYWYQQSLDQGLQFLIQYYNGEERAKGNILERFSAQQFPDLHSELNLSSLELGDSALYFCASSVPGKFNNEQFFGPGTRLTVL.

This clonotype was observed a handful of times. This chain links TRBV7-9 with TRBJ2-7; D is uncertain. The CDR3 runs to 12 residues. CDR1 is SEHNR and CDR2 is FQNEAQ in the germline V gene (reference sequence). The V and J ends lost 7 bases and 0 bases respectively, with 7 bases between them. The CDR3 protein is CASTTDSYEQYF. Written as DNA, the CDR3 is TGTGCCAGCACCACCGACTCCTACGAGCAGTACTTC.

This clonotype was seen a few times. This sequence joins TRBV6-1 and TRBJ2-3, with D uncertain. This CDR3 comprises 14 residues. V was pared by 5 bases and J by 8 bases, with 17 bases between. Germline V gives CDR1 MNHNS, CDR2 SASEGT. In DNA, the CDR3 is TGTGCCAGCAGTAATCCCGTGAACAGCCCTACGCAGTATTTT. It specifies CASSNPVNSPTQYF.

J is TRBJ1-2 and V is TRBV28; no reliable D call. The CDR3 totals 15 residues. Per germline, CDR1 MDHEN and CDR2 SYDVKM. The V gene lost 2 bases and the J gene lost 5 bases, with 15 bases spanning the gap. CDR3 nucleotide sequence: TGTGCCAGCAGTTTAAACGGTCCGGGTTCGTATGGCTACACCTTC. This encodes CASSLNGPGSYGYTF.

This rearrangement joins TRBV3-1 to TRBJ2-3; the match to TRBD1 covers 9 bases. V dropped 4 bases and J dropped 3; count of bases not matched to a gene: 5. The CDR3 is made up of 15 amino acids. CDR1 and CDR2 from the germline V gene are LGHDT and YNNKEL (reference sequence). In DNA form, the CDR3 reads TGTGCCAGCAGCCGCACAGGGGGCTTAACAGATACGCAGTATTTT. Amino acid sequence: CASSRTGGLTDTQYF.

Turning to this clonotype: The junction differs from germline at one of its ends, possibly a read error. The chain carries TRBV12-3 or TRBV12-4 and TRBJ2-3; TRBD2 matches 11 bases. The CDR3 consists of 16 residues. The CDR3 loop reads CACSSGTSGFTDTQYF. The CDR3 DNA sequence: TGTGCCTGCAGTTCAGGGACTAGCGGATTCACAGATACGCAGTATTTT.

The chain links TRBV19 to TRBJ2-3, with 7 bases matching TRBD2. V lost 4 bases and J lost 6; bases outside the gene matches: 7. The CDR3 is 14 residues long. The germline CDR1 and CDR2 sequences are LNHDA and SQIVND (reference sequence). Written as DNA, the CDR3 is TGTGCCAGTAGTAGCGGCGGGAGAGGTGATACGCAGTATTTT. This sequence encodes CASSSGGRGDTQYF.

The chain joins TRBV6-1 to TRBJ1-2; 7 positions match TRBD1. V lost 8 bases, J lost 2 bases, and 8 bases stayed unmatched. Germline V gene lookup returns CDR1 MNHNS and CDR2 SASEGT. The length of the CDR3 is 14 residues. The CDR3 bases are TGTGCCAGCGGGGGGGGACAGAAGAACTATGGCTACACCTTC. Protein product: CASGGGQKNYGYTF.

The CDR3 DNA sequence: TGTGCCAGCAGTCTATTCCCGGGACTTAGCACAGATACGCAGTATTTT. It is translated as CASSLFPGLSTDTQYF. This chain uses TRBV27 with TRBJ2-3, with D possibly matching TRBD2 (6 bases). Germline V gene data show CDR1 as MNHEY and CDR2 as SMNVEV (reference sequence). The CDR3 is made up of 16 amino acids. Trimming shortened V by 5 bases and J by 0 bases, and 15 bases separated the two germline ends.

This clonotype was counted only a few times. CDR3 nucleotide sequence: TGTGCCAGCAGCCGGGGGCCTTGGGACAGGGGGAACAATGAGCAGTTCTTC. It is translated as CASSRGPWDRGNNEQFF. The chain carries TRBV6-4 and TRBJ2-1, with 11 nucleotides matching TRBD1. Germline-derived CDR1 and CDR2 are MRHNA and SNTAGT. V gave up 6 bases and J gave up 5 bases; unmatched junction bases: 12. The CDR3 runs to 17 residues.

This clonotype was recorded at least ten times. The CDR3 spells CASSYGFLGEYGYTF. The CDR3, as DNA: TGTGCCAGCAGTTACGGGTTTCTAGGGGAGTATGGCTACACCTTC. The V and J genes are TRBV6-5 and TRBJ1-2, with D perhaps TRBD1 (5 bases). V lost 2 bases and J lost 5, with 15 bases in between. The germline gives CDR1 MNHEY, CDR2 SVGAGI. The CDR3 sequence is 15 residues long.

This clonotype was observed at least ten times. V and J are TRBV11-2 and TRBJ2-1, with 13 nucleotides matching TRBD2. Germline lookup yields CDR1 SGHAT and CDR2 FQNNGV. This CDR3 spans 14 amino acids. V dropped 2 bases and J dropped 10; count of bases not matched to a gene: 2. In nucleotides, the CDR3 is TGTGCCAGCAGCTTACTGGGACTAGCGGGGGAGCAGTTCTTC. It codes for CASSLLGLAGEQFF.

The CDR3 region has the DNA TGTGCCAGCAGCACGACCGGGACTACTTACAATGAGCAGTTCTTC. It encodes CASSTTGTTYNEQFF. The chain has TRBV7-3 and TRBJ2-1, with TRBD2 matching 7 bases. Trimming at V came to 5 bases and at J to 4 bases, leaving 8 bases not matched to a gene. Germline V gene data show CDR1 as SGHTA and CDR2 as FQGTGA. CDR3 size: 15 residues.

This clonotype was counted only a few times. The chain uses TRBV18 and TRBJ1-2; D gene ambiguous. V shed 3 bases and J shed 4 bases, with 6 bases lying between them. The germline V gene has CDR1 KGHSH and CDR2 LQKENI. This CDR3 spans 12 amino acids. The CDR3 sequence is CASSPESYGYTF. CDR3 DNA sequence: TGTGCCAGCTCACCGGAGAGCTATGGCTACACCTTC. Combining the CDR3 with reference TRBV18 and TRBJ1-2 gives the whole variable domain NAGVMQNPRHLVRRRGQEARLRCSPMKGHSHVYWYRQLPEEGLKFMVYLQKENIIDESGMPKERFSAEFPKEGPSILRIQQVVRGDSAAYFCASSPESYGYTFGSGTRLTVV.